A single sample is the source of the 26 T cell receptor beta chains below, sequenced in a study of cytomegalovirus exposure and HLA in healthy donors. It was with 60 Vbeta and 13 Jbeta primers that the PCR ran. Libraries were prepared by immunoSEQ multiplex PCR; TCRdb keeps only in-frame clonotypes and omits some of them. The sample gives 150,000 to 200,000 clones, about four fifths of which show up once; about 2% is in the top ten. Sequencing input: PBMCs. The receptors were sampled from a woman in her forties or fifties in good health and CMV-seronegative.

This clone was observed a few times. V is TRBV28 and J is TRBJ1-5; 8 nucleotides match TRBD1. CDR3 length equals 17 residues. CDR1 and CDR2 (germline): MDHEN, SYDVKM. The trim removed 8 bases at V and 6 bases at J, leaving 18 bases unmatched. In DNA form, the CDR3 reads TGTGCCAGCGAGTTTGCCCGGCTTGGGACAGGTCCTCAGCCCCAGCATTTT. This codes for CASEFARLGTGPQPQHF.

CDR3 in amino acids: CASSPWTVKNTEAFF. The CDR3 nucleotides are TGTGCCAGCAGTCCCTGGACAGTGAAGAACACTGAAGCTTTCTTT. The J gene is TRBJ1-1, the V gene TRBV25-1, with D possibly matching TRBD1 (6 bases). Deletions cut 5 bases from V and 1 base from J, with 14 bases between. CDR1 is MGHDK and CDR2 is SYGVNS in the germline V gene. The CDR3 spans 15 residues.

The V gene is TRBV4-3, the J gene TRBJ1-4, with D perhaps TRBD1 (5 bases). This CDR3 has 20 amino acids. The germline V gene has CDR1 LGHNA and CDR2 YSLEER. With 0 bases removed from V and 2 bases from J, the gap between germline ends came to 22 bases. As DNA, the CDR3 is TGCGCCAGCAGCCAAGAAATTAGAGACTCTCCGGGGGGGACTAATGAAAAACTGTTTTTT. Its protein product is CASSQEIRDSPGGTNEKLFF.

The chain is built from TRBV28 and TRBJ2-1; D remains ambiguous. V was clipped by 6 bases and J by 6 bases, with 15 bases between them. CDR1 MDHEN and CDR2 SYDVKM come from the germline V gene. The CDR3 totals 14 residues. The CDR3 DNA reads TGTGCCAGCAGCCCTATGCGCGTGCCCAATGAGCAGTTCTTC. It translates to CASSPMRVPNEQFF.

Comments on this clone: The junction does not match germline at one end; this may be a read error. This chain uses TRBV29-1 with TRBJ2-5; a possible D gene is TRBD1 (6 bases). This CDR3 spans 12 amino acids. Germline loops: CDR1 SQVTM, CDR2 ANQGSEA. This chain's CDR3 is CGVRQAQETQYF. The CDR3 DNA sequence: TGCGGCGTACGACAGGCCCAAGAGACCCAGTACTTC. The full variable domain, its missing parts supplied by reference TRBV29-1 and TRBJ2-5, is SAVISQKPSRDICQRGTSLTIQCQVDSQVTMMFWYRQQPGQSLTLIATANQGSEATYESGFVIDKFPISRPNLTFSTLTVSNMSPEDSSIYLCGVRQAQETQYFGPGTRLLVL.

The chain links TRBV29-1 to TRBJ2-1; 9 bases match TRBD1. With 7 bases clipped from V and 6 bases from J, the junction kept 7 bases outside the gene matches. The CDR3 loop spans 13 amino acids. Germline lookup yields CDR1 SQVTM and CDR2 ANQGSEA. The CDR3 DNA sequence: TGCAGCGCGGGACAGGGCCCTCCCAATGAGCAGTTCTTC. Translating gives CSAGQGPPNEQFF.

V gene TRBV6-5 combines with J gene TRBJ2-1, with D maybe TRBD2 (5 bases). Per the germline V gene, CDR1 is MNHEY and CDR2 is SVGAGI. The CDR3 covers 16 residues. V was clipped by 1 base and J by 9 bases, with 19 bases between them. The DNA of the CDR3 is TGTGCCAGCAGTTACTTCCCGTCCCCGGAAAGCGGTGAGCAGTTCTTC. It is translated as CASSYFPSPESGEQFF.

This chain joins TRBV30 and TRBJ1-2; weak D call: TRBD1 (6 bases). Looked up from germline, CDR1 is GTSNPN and CDR2 is SVGIG (reference sequence). V lost 4 bases to trimming and J lost 3 bases, with 18 bases between them. The CDR3 runs to 15 residues. As DNA, the CDR3 is TGTGCCTGGATTAGTAAGGACAGTTTATACTATGGCTACACCTTC. Translating it yields CAWISKDSLYYGYTF.

The J gene is TRBJ2-6, the V gene TRBV5-1; unclear D gene. The CDR3 runs 15 residues. The V gene's germline CDR1 is SGHRS and CDR2 YFSETQ. The V end was cut by 3 bases, the J end by 3 bases, with 10 bases between. The CDR3: CASSSGWSGANVLTF. The CDR3 coding sequence is TGCGCCAGCAGCTCCGGGTGGAGTGGGGCCAACGTCCTGACTTTC.

This clone was recorded only once. The chain is built from TRBV7-6 and TRBJ2-7, with D unclear. Germline CDR1 and CDR2: SGHVS and FNYEAQ. Between the trimmed V and J ends, which lost 0 bases and 3 bases, there was a span of 6 bases. The CDR3 is 13 residues long. CDR3 sequence: CASSLATNYEQYF. Written as DNA, the CDR3 is TGTGCCAGCAGCTTAGCCACAAACTACGAGCAGTACTTC.

Here the CDR3 reads CARSTDRATEAFF. The CDR3 region has the DNA TGTGCCAGAAGCACGGACAGGGCCACTGAAGCTTTCTTT. The gene calls are TRBV5-3 and TRBJ1-1, with 8 nucleotides matching TRBD1. TRBV5-3 is an ORF, with its function uncertain. This CDR3 is 13 amino acids long. The V and J ends lost 4 bases and 4 bases, in that order; junction bases with no gene match: 3.

This chain links TRBV7-2 with TRBJ2-5; no clear D. The better agreement between TRBJ2-7 and the DNA end casts doubt on the J call. Germline lookup yields CDR1 SGHTA and CDR2 FQGNSA. The CDR3 runs 11 residues. Here the CDR3 DNA reads TGTGCCAGCAGCTCCACCTACGAGCAGTACTTC. The encoded protein is CASSSTYEQYF.

This clone was counted between two and nine times. One end of the junction does not line up with germline, which may come from a read error. This chain joins TRBV9 and TRBJ1-1; D is unclear. This CDR3 region has 13 residues. Looked up from germline, CDR1 is SGDLS and CDR2 is YYNGEE. The CDR3 DNA reads TGTGCCAGCAGCGTAGTGCCCAACAGTGAAGCTTTCTTT. Translated: CASSVVPNSEAFF.

The chain recombines TRBV11-2 with TRBJ1-4; D may be TRBD1 (6 bases). The CDR3 length is 16 residues. Germline V gives CDR1 SGHAT, CDR2 FQNNGV. The V end lost 1 base, the J end lost 8 bases, and 17 bases lay between the germline ends. CDR3 bases: TGTGCCAGCAGCTTAGTGGGGGGGGCCAGCGGGGAAAAACTGTTTTTT. Translation gives CASSLVGGASGEKLFF.

The V and J genes are TRBV28 and TRBJ1-1; 10 positions match TRBD1. The CDR3 has 16 amino acids. The V gene end was trimmed by 5 bases and the J gene end by 6 bases; junction bases not matched to a gene: 12. Germline-derived CDR1 and CDR2 are MDHEN and SYDVKM. The CDR3 nucleotides are TGTGCCAGCAGTCTCTCCGGGACAGGGGTTAGAGCTGAAGCTTTCTTT. It specifies CASSLSGTGVRAEAFF.

This chain joins TRBV14 and TRBJ2-5, with 9 bases aligning to TRBD1. The V gene's germline CDR1 is SGHDN and CDR2 FVKESK. CDR3 length: 15 amino acids. Unmatched junction bases numbered 8, after V lost 4 bases and J lost 5 bases. CDR3 sequence reads: CASSPPRTGVETQYF. The CDR3 region has the DNA TGTGCCAGCAGCCCCCCCCGGACAGGGGTCGAGACCCAGTACTTC. Drawing the rest from reference TRBV14 and TRBJ2-5, the complete variable domain is EAGVTQFPSHSVIEKGQTVTLRCDPISGHDNLYWYRRVMGKEIKFLLHFVKESKQDESGMPNNRFLAERTGGTYSTLKVQPAELEDSGVYFCASSPPRTGVETQYFGPGTRLLVL.

A few counts support this clone. J is TRBJ1-5 and V is TRBV2; 7 bases are shared with TRBD1. This CDR3 spans 14 amino acids. Trimming removed 6 bases from V and 7 bases from J; junction bases left unmatched: 9. Germline values: CDR1 SNHLY, CDR2 FYNNEI. The CDR3 DNA reads TGTGCCAGCAGGTCCCAGGGGGTAGGGCAGCCCCAGCATTTT. Amino acids: CASRSQGVGQPQHF.

This clone was seen a few times. The chain joins TRBV2 to TRBJ2-7; a weak D match, TRBD2 (5 bases). The CDR3 is made up of 14 amino acids. Trimming took 1 base from V and 3 from J, leaving 10 bases between them. Germline V CDR1 and CDR2: SNHLY, FYNNEI. The CDR3 region has the DNA TGTGCCAGCAGTGAAGGAGGACTTAACTACGAGCAGTACTTC. Encoded protein: CASSEGGLNYEQYF.

There are a few counts of this clone. The chain links TRBV28 to TRBJ1-4, with D tentatively TRBD1 (6 bases). V dropped 2 bases and J dropped 8 bases, with 15 bases sitting between them. This CDR3 region has 15 residues. Germline CDR1 reads MDHEN; CDR2 reads SYDVKM. The CDR3 region has the DNA TGTGCCAGCAGTTTAGGTTACAGGGAATCGGAAAAACTGTTTTTT. Translated, it gives CASSLGYRESEKLFF. Combining the CDR3 with reference TRBV28 and TRBJ1-4 gives the whole variable domain DVKVTQSSRYLVKRTGEKVFLECVQDMDHENMFWYRQDPGLGLRLIYFSYDVKMKEKGDIPEGYSVSREKKERFSLILESASTNQTSMYLCASSLGYRESEKLFFGSGTQLSVL.

The chain links TRBV19 to TRBJ2-7, with 9 bases identical to TRBD2. Germline CDR1 LNHDA, CDR2 SQIVND (reference sequence). The V and J ends lost 3 bases and 3 bases, in that order; junction bases with no gene match: 6. This CDR3 spans 15 amino acids. The CDR3 sequence: CASSISSGALYEQYF. The CDR3 DNA sequence: TGTGCCAGTAGTATCTCTAGCGGGGCCCTCTACGAGCAGTACTTC.

The chain employs TRBV9 and TRBJ2-5; 12 bases map to TRBD2. V gave up 2 bases and J gave up 7 bases; unmatched junction bases: 6. This CDR3 contains 15 residues. Germline values: CDR1 SGDLS, CDR2 YYNGEE. CDR3: CASSVSSGGAGTQYF. In DNA form, the CDR3 reads TGTGCCAGCAGCGTTTCTAGCGGGGGGGCAGGGACCCAGTACTTC.

The chain has TRBV6-6 and TRBJ2-7, with TRBD1 matching over 7 bases. CDR3 length equals 15 residues. Germline values: CDR1 MNHNY, CDR2 SVGAGI (reference sequence). V lost 2 bases to trimming and J lost 4 bases; unmatched junction nucleotides: 8. The CDR3 loop reads CASSYTDRARYEQYF. The CDR3 DNA reads as TGTGCCAGCAGTTACACCGACAGGGCAAGGTACGAGCAGTACTTC.

This chain joins TRBV19 and TRBJ1-4; TRBD1 might be the D (6 bases). The CDR3 extends over 14 amino acids. Germline assignment: CDR1 LNHDA and CDR2 SQIVND (reference sequence). Trimming left V 4 bases short and J 4 bases short, with 10 bases between. CDR3 sequence (DNA): TGTGCCAGTAGTAAAGACAGGTATAATGAAAAACTGTTTTTT. Its protein is CASSKDRYNEKLFF.

This rearrangement joins TRBV28 to TRBJ1-1; no clear D gene. Germline CDR1 is MDHEN and CDR2 is SYDVKM. This CDR3 region has 13 residues. Trimming removed 2 bases at V and 1 base at J, with 5 bases between. This CDR3 is CASSLLKNTEAFF. In DNA, the CDR3 is TGTGCCAGCAGTTTACTTAAGAACACTGAAGCTTTCTTT.

This clone was detected only once. The rearrangement links TRBV5-5 to TRBJ1-1, with D uncertain. Trimming left V 5 bases short and J 1 base short, with 18 bases between. The CDR3 spans 16 residues. The germline V gene has CDR1 SGHKS and CDR2 YYEKEE (reference sequence). DNA of the CDR3: TGTGCCAGCAGTCCCGGAGGGTCTACGAGGAACACTGAAGCTTTCTTT. Encoded protein: CASSPGGSTRNTEAFF.

This chain uses TRBV7-6 with TRBJ1-4; D gene unclear. Germline V lookup: CDR1 SGHVS, CDR2 FNYEAQ. Trimming took off 1 base at V and 5 bases at J, with 8 bases between the two ends. The CDR3 sequence is 14 residues long. The CDR3 DNA reads as TGTGCCAGCAGCTTAGGACTGGCGAATGAAAAACTGTTTTTT. As protein: CASSLGLANEKLFF.